The subject of this entry is one TCR beta chain. Its antigen is undetermined. This sample is part of a study of OX40 agonist ivuxolimab in advanced cancers. Study-wide context: Cohort: more than 75% men, mean age approximately 60, aged about 23 to 79.

Study-wide points: Nonresponders, in some cases, also had low normalized T-cell clonal expansion.

Here immunoSEQ multiplex PCR was the method, and the copy in TCRdb shows in-frame clones only, minus some. The sample has about 52,000 clones, just under 95% seen once. The material sequenced was CD4+ or CD8+ T cells sorted from blood, taken in a trial of the OX40 agonist ivuxolimab. This clonotype originated in an adult with an advanced solid tumor such as melanoma, head and neck, liver or kidney cancer.

The CDR3 DNA reads as TGCGCCAGCAGCCAAGTCGGGGGAGCACACGAGCAGTACTTC. This encodes CASSQVGGAHEQYF. V usage is TRBV4-1 and J usage is TRBJ2-7; the D gene is possibly TRBD2 (6 bases). Trimming cost V 1 base and J 5 bases, with 12 bases left between them. The CDR3 is 14 amino acids. Germline loops: CDR1 MGHRA, CDR2 YSYEKL.